One sample yielded the 27 T cell receptor beta chains listed below, sequenced in a study of T cells in Graves' hyperthyroidism and ophthalmopathy (dated by TCRdb to the late 2010s). The library relied on multiplex PCR. Sequenced on an Illumina HiSeq 2000. Amplification of TCR beta CDR3 regions was carried out from RNA transcripts. The TCR CDR3 was subjected to a first round of RT-PCR using the HTBI primer set and the Qiagen OneStep RT-PCR kit. The public reads were reanalyzed by TCRdb: fastp trimming at Q25, MiXCR alignment, in-frame beta chains only. Duplicate CDR3 protein sequences are folded into a single record with the most common DNA and genes. The sample yields a few hundred thousand distinct CDR3 sequences; around 18% were counted once. About 16% of the sample lies in the top ten. The specimen sequenced was blood. Receptors originate from a woman in her thirties or forties with Graves' ophthalmopathy.

This clonotype was seen ten or more times. The gene calls are TRBV27 and TRBJ2-2, with D possibly being TRBD1 (5 bases). The germline V and J ends were trimmed by 6 bases and 5 bases, with 16 bases remaining between them. The CDR3 is made up of 15 amino acids. In germline, CDR1 is MNHEY, CDR2 SMNVEV (reference sequence). For the CDR3, the DNA is TGTGCCAGCAGACTCGGACGGACAACGACCGGGGAGCTGTTTTTT. Translation gives CASRLGRTTTGELFF.

This clonotype was seen many times. This sequence joins TRBV5-6 and TRBJ1-2, with TRBD1 identical over 8 bases. V lost 0 bases, J lost 8 bases, and 6 bases stayed unmatched. The CDR3 runs 14 residues. Germline V gives CDR1 SGHDT, CDR2 YYEEEE. The chain's CDR3 is CASSLAGQGDGYTF. DNA of the CDR3: TGTGCCAGCAGCTTGGCTGGACAGGGAGACGGCTACACCTTC.

This sequence joins TRBV12-3 or TRBV12-4 and TRBJ1-1; D is uncertain. Trimming took 6 bases from V and 4 from J, leaving 18 bases between them. This CDR3 spans 15 amino acids. CDR3 coding DNA: TGTGCCAGCAGCCATGATCCCCGGCGGATCACTGAAGCTTTCTTT. This sequence encodes CASSHDPRRITEAFF.

The chain carries TRBV11-3 and TRBJ2-5; D is possibly TRBD2 (5 bases). This CDR3 contains 14 residues. The germline V and J ends were trimmed by 4 bases and 2 bases, with 11 bases remaining between them. CDR1 is SGHNT, CDR2 YENEEA, per germline. CDR3 coding DNA: TGTGCCAGCAGCTCGTACCCGGGGCAAGAGACCCAGTACTTC. Amino acids: CASSSYPGQETQYF.

This clonotype has a count of ten or more. This chain links TRBV28 with TRBJ2-7; a possible D gene is TRBD2 (6 bases). The CDR3 has 14 amino acids. From germline, CDR1 is MDHEN and CDR2 SYDVKM. V lost 2 bases and J lost 4, with 12 bases in between. CDR3 bases: TGTGCCAGCAGTTTAGGGGGGATTCAGTACGAGCAGTACTTC. It translates to CASSLGGIQYEQYF.

This clonotype was detected ten times or more. The rearrangement joins TRBV2 to TRBJ2-7, with 7 bases matching TRBD1. Germline V gene lookup returns CDR1 SNHLY and CDR2 FYNNEI. Trimming took 6 bases from V and 11 from J; bases not matched to a gene: 7. CDR3 length: 11 residues. CDR3 sequence (DNA): TGTGCCAGCAGACAGGGGCCGAAGGAGTACTTC. As protein: CASRQGPKEYF. Looking up the rest from reference TRBV2 and TRBJ2-7 gives the full variable domain: EPEVTQTPSHQVTQMGQEVILRCVPISNHLYFYWYRQILGQKVEFLVSFYNNEISEKSEIFDDQFSVERPDGSNFTLKIRSTKLEDSAMYFCASRQGPKEYFGPGTRLTVT.

At least ten counts were recorded for this clonotype. The V gene is TRBV6-2 or TRBV6-3, the J gene TRBJ2-5; 12 positions match TRBD2. Germline CDR1 and CDR2: MNHEY and SVGEGT. The V gene end was trimmed by 5 bases and the J gene end by 6 bases; junction bases not matched to a gene: 7. CDR3 size: 15 residues. In DNA form, the CDR3 reads TGTGCCAGCAGTACTCGGACTAGCGGGATGAAGACCCAGTACTTC. This gives the protein CASSTRTSGMKTQYF.

Ten or more counts support this clonotype. The chain uses TRBV28 and TRBJ1-2, with TRBD1 identical over 9 bases. This CDR3 is built from 13 residues. Germline-derived CDR1 and CDR2 are MDHEN and SYDVKM. J was trimmed by 4 bases and V by 6 bases; bases with no gene match: 3. As DNA, the CDR3 is TGTGCCAGCAGGGGGACAGGGACCTATGGCTACACCTTC. This gives the protein CASRGTGTYGYTF.

This clonotype was seen repeatedly, ten times or more. The chain recombines TRBV19 with TRBJ1-5; D not certain. In germline, CDR1 is LNHDA, CDR2 SQIVND (reference sequence). V was clipped by 4 bases and J by 7 bases, with 14 bases between them. This CDR3 region has 14 residues. The CDR3 is CASSTLGVHQPQHF. CDR3 bases: TGTGCCAGTAGTACCCTCGGGGTACACCAGCCCCAGCATTTT.

This clonotype has at least ten counts. The genes are TRBV5-1 and TRBJ2-7; TRBD2 matches 13 bases. V lost 7 bases, J lost 12 bases, and 13 bases stayed unmatched. The CDR3 is made up of 14 amino acids. The germline CDR1 and CDR2 sequences are SGHRS and YFSETQ. Here the CDR3 reads CASRLETSGRKWYF. In nucleotides, the CDR3 is TGCGCCAGCCGCCTAGAGACTAGCGGGAGGAAGTGGTACTTC.

This clonotype appeared a single time. The rearrangement uses TRBV6-1 and TRBJ2-7; D is possibly TRBD1 or TRBD2 (5 bases each). The germline V gene has CDR1 MNHNS and CDR2 SASEGT. The V end lost 6 bases, the J end lost 6 bases, and 24 bases lay between the germline ends. The CDR3 loop spans 16 amino acids. The CDR3 region is CASSRAGTLTGGEQYF. CDR3 nucleotides: TGTGCCAGCAGCCGTGCCGGGACGCTAACCGGCGGCGAGCAGTACTTC.

In its sample, this clonotype was seen many times. V and J are TRBV6-1 and TRBJ1-1; the D gene is possibly TRBD1 (6 bases). This CDR3 is 17 amino acids long. V lost 3 bases and J 5 bases, leaving 22 bases between the germline ends. Germline values: CDR1 MNHNS, CDR2 SASEGT. The CDR3 here is CASSEQPGHGVRTEAFF. The CDR3 DNA follows: TGTGCCAGCAGTGAGCAACCGGGACACGGTGTTAGGACTGAAGCTTTCTTT.

The V call is TRBV6-1, the J call TRBJ1-1, with D possibly being TRBD1 (6 bases). The germline V and J ends were trimmed by 0 bases and 6 bases, with 14 bases remaining between them. This CDR3 contains 15 residues. The germline gives CDR1 MNHNS, CDR2 SASEGT. CDR3 DNA sequence: TGTGCCAGCAGTGAAGCGGGGGGGCTGTACGCTGAAGCTTTCTTT. Protein: CASSEAGGLYAEAFF.

Of note for this clonotype: Compared with germline, one end of the junction differs, possibly owing to a read error. The chain recombines TRBV28 with TRBJ2-5, with 7 bases lining up with TRBD2. This CDR3 contains 15 residues. Germline V gene sequence: CDR1 MDHEN, CDR2 SYDVKM. Written as DNA, the CDR3 is TGTGCCAGCAGTTTGGGAGGGACGGGGAAAAAGACACAGTACTTC. It translates to CASSLGGTGKKTQYF.

This clonotype was detected many times. The CDR3 sequence: CASSPRWTGATEAFF. In nucleotides, the CDR3 is TGTGCCAGCAGTCCGAGATGGACTGGGGCCACTGAAGCTTTCTTT. The genes are TRBV28 and TRBJ1-1; maybe TRBD1 (5 bases). Germline loops: CDR1 MDHEN, CDR2 SYDVKM. V was trimmed by 5 bases and J by 4 bases, leaving 17 bases between them. The CDR3 length is 15 residues.

This clonotype occurred many times. The chain uses TRBV5-1 and TRBJ1-2; the D is unclear. Germline CDR1 SGHRS, CDR2 YFSETQ. With 1 base removed from V and 10 bases from J, the gap between germline ends came to 11 bases. The CDR3 runs to 12 residues. CDR3 loop: CASSLMDGFYTF. As DNA, the CDR3 is TGCGCCAGCAGCTTGATGGACGGATTCTACACCTTC.

This clonotype came up many times. The CDR3 is CASSFAGGSSGGYTF. Here the CDR3 DNA reads TGTGCCAGCAGTTTTGCAGGGGGAAGCTCGGGCGGCTACACCTTC. The chain joins TRBV27 to TRBJ1-2; 7 positions agree with TRBD1. Trimming cost V 3 bases and J 8 bases; bases outside gene matches: 12. Germline lookup yields CDR1 MNHEY and CDR2 SMNVEV (reference sequence). The CDR3 extends over 15 amino acids.

Many counts were recorded for this clonotype. The chain recombines TRBV20-1 with TRBJ2-7; TRBD1 might be the D (5 bases). Germline loops: CDR1 DFQATT, CDR2 SNEGSKA (reference sequence). V lost 0 bases and J 3 bases, leaving 12 bases between the germline ends. The CDR3 spans 14 residues. This CDR3 reads CSAREVQGGYEQYF. CDR3 nucleotides: TGCAGTGCTAGAGAGGTGCAGGGCGGCTACGAGCAGTACTTC.

This clonotype has ten or more counts. J is TRBJ1-3 and V is TRBV5-1; tentative D call: TRBD1 (5 bases). The V end lost 4 bases, the J end lost 3 bases, and 14 bases lay between the germline ends. The CDR3 contains 15 residues. Germline-derived CDR1 and CDR2 are SGHRS and YFSETQ. CDR3 sequence (DNA): TGCGCCAGCAGCGCAGGACGGGGGGGTGGAAACACCATATATTTT. Amino acid sequence: CASSAGRGGGNTIYF.

This clonotype was observed a few times. J is TRBJ2-2 and V is TRBV12-3 or TRBV12-4; TRBD2 is a possible D gene (5 bases). The CDR3 contains 17 residues. Trimming cost V 3 bases and J 5 bases, with 19 bases left between them. The CDR3 protein is CASSFVSGPRGTGELFF. The CDR3 DNA reads TGTGCCAGCAGTTTCGTTTCAGGCCCTAGAGGGACCGGGGAGCTGTTTTTT.

In its sample, this clonotype was seen a few times. J is TRBJ2-2 and V is TRBV28; 7 nucleotides align to TRBD1. This CDR3 spans 16 amino acids. V dropped 4 bases and J dropped 1; count of bases not matched to a gene: 6. Germline V gene data show CDR1 as MDHEN and CDR2 as SYDVKM. As DNA, the CDR3 is TGTGCCAGCAGTTCCCCGAGGACAGGGAACACCGGGGAGCTGTTTTTT. Protein: CASSSPRTGNTGELFF.

This sequence joins TRBV12-3 or TRBV12-4 and TRBJ2-5, with D tentatively TRBD1 or TRBD2 (5 bases each). V lost 5 bases and J 3 bases, leaving 13 bases between the germline ends. The CDR3 runs 14 residues. CDR3 bases: TGTGCCAGCAGTCCCCATAGAGGGGAAGAGACCCAGTACTTC. This translates into CASSPHRGEETQYF.

This sequence joins TRBV12-3 or TRBV12-4 and TRBJ1-1, with 9 bases aligning to TRBD1. The trim removed 6 bases at V and 0 bases at J, leaving 5 bases unmatched. The CDR3 extends over 15 amino acids. The CDR3 loop reads CASSATGGVNTEAFF. Written as DNA, the CDR3 is TGTGCCAGCAGCGCAACAGGGGGCGTGAACACTGAAGCTTTCTTT.

This clonotype was recorded many times. This rearrangement joins TRBV6-9 to TRBJ1-5; D remains unclear. The CDR3 runs 19 residues. From germline, CDR1 is MNHGY and CDR2 SVAAGI. The germline V and J ends were trimmed by 4 bases and 1 base, with 23 bases remaining between them. CDR3 in DNA: TGTGCCAGCAGTTCCAACTGGCAGTTCGATACGTTAAGCAATCAGCCCCAGCATTTT. Amino acid sequence: CASSSNWQFDTLSNQPQHF.

This clonotype was seen repeatedly, ten times or more. The V and J genes are TRBV12-5 and TRBJ1-5, with a tentative D call TRBD1 (6 bases). The CDR3 consists of 15 residues. From germline, CDR1 is LGHNT and CDR2 FRNRAP. The V end was cut by 1 base, the J end by 5 bases, with 12 bases between. CDR3 DNA: TGTGCTAGTGGTTTGGGCAGGGGTGAGTATCAGCCCCAGCATTTT. It encodes CASGLGRGEYQPQHF.

This clonotype was counted a few times. V gene TRBV2 combines with J gene TRBJ1-1; TRBD1 matches 12 bases. The length of the CDR3 is 12 residues. The V gene's germline CDR1 is SNHLY and CDR2 FYNNEI. The ends lost 10 bases at V and 11 bases at J; junction bases unmatched: 8. In DNA form, the CDR3 reads TGTGCCACGCTCCGGGACAGGGGGCCGGCTTTCTTT. It yields the protein CATLRDRGPAFF.

This clonotype was observed a few times. V usage is TRBV18 and J usage is TRBJ1-1; D is ambiguous. With 3 bases removed from V and 4 bases from J, the gap between germline ends came to 12 bases. Germline-derived CDR1 and CDR2 are KGHSH and LQKENI. The CDR3 is 14 amino acids. The CDR3 sequence is CASSPAGARTEAFF. The CDR3 DNA is TGTGCCAGCTCACCGGCGGGAGCCCGCACTGAAGCTTTCTTT.